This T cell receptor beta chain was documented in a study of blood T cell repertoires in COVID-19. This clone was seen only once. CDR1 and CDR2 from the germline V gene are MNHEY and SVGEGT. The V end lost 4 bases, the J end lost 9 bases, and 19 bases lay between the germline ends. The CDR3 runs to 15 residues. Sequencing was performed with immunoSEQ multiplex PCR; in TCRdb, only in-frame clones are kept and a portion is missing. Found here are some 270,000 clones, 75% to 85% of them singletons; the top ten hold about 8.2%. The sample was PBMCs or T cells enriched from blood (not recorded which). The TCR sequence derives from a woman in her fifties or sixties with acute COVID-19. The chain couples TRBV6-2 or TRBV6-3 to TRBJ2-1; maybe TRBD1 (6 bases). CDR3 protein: CASSLGTLRLGEQFF. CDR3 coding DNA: TGTGCCAGCAGTTTAGGGACATTGAGATTGGGTGAGCAGTTCTTC.